Listed below are T cell receptor beta chains from one sample, sequenced in a study of memory CD8 T cells in hepatitis C reinfection. The table came from immunoSEQ multiplex PCR; TCRdb's copy has only in-frame clones and leaves some out. Among 2,500 or so clones listed, 80% to 90% were seen once. Sequences were obtained from naive CD8+ T cells sorted from blood. Source of these receptors: a man between 50 and 59 years old with hepatitis C virus infection. The CDR3 runs from the conserved cysteine through the conserved F or W. Fields, in order: J gene, clone size, V gene, D gene, CDR3 protein, CDR3 DNA. A D gene is named only where the DNA matches it firmly. Where a row states a size, it is once, few, many or the class of an expanded clone; other rows omit it.

TRBJ2-4,NA,TRBV11-2,NA,CASSVNGGAKNIQYF,TGTGCCAGCAGCGTGAACGGGGGAGCCAAAAACATTCAGTACTTC
TRBJ1-4,NA,TRBV6-1,TRBD1,CASSEGTGQGSWEKLFF,TGTGCCAGCAGTGAAGGGACCGGACAGGGGAGTTGGGAAAAACTGTTTTTT
TRBJ2-3,NA,TRBV13,NA,CASSGAGTSTPPDTQYF,TGTGCCAGCAGCGGAGCCGGGACTTCCACTCCCCCAGATACGCAGTATTTT
TRBJ1-4,NA,TRBV7-6,NA,CASSPGLGPTNEKLFF,TGTGCCAGCAGCCCTGGTCTAGGTCCAACTAATGAAAAACTGTTTTTT
TRBJ1-6,NA,TRBV5-6,NA,CASSSEQAFTDSPLHF,TGTGCCAGCAGCTCGGAACAGGCCTTCACGGATTCACCCCTCCACTTT
TRBJ2-7,NA,TRBV4-1,TRBD1,CASSLDRGSYEQYF,TGCGCCAGCAGCCTAGACAGGGGCTCCTACGAGCAGTACTTC
TRBJ2-1,NA,TRBV7-7,TRBD2,CASSLARGSSYNEQFF,TGTGCTAGCAGCTTAGCTCGCGGGAGCTCCTACAATGAGCAGTTCTTC
TRBJ1-1,NA,TRBV30,NA,CAWSDGRGRTEAFF,TGTGCCTGGAGTGACGGCAGGGGAAGGACTGAAGCTTTCTTT
TRBJ1-1,few,TRBV14,NA,CASSQGLRDAFF,TGTGCCAGCAGCCAGGGACTAAGGGATGCTTTCTTT
TRBJ2-7,NA,TRBV7-6,NA,CASSLAAGPRLEQYF,TGTGCCAGCAGCTTAGCGGCGGGCCCCCGCCTCGAGCAGTACTTC
TRBJ1-2,NA,TRBV18,TRBD1,CASWPGQGVYGYTF,TGTGCCAGCTGGCCGGGACAGGGCGTTTATGGCTACACCTTC
TRBJ2-1,NA,TRBV6-5,NA,CASSPPFQGNEQFF,TGTGCCAGCAGTCCACCCTTCCAGGGGAATGAGCAGTTCTTC
TRBJ1-1,NA,TRBV11-2,NA,CASSLGTDMNTEAFF,TGTGCCAGCAGCTTAGGGACAGACATGAACACTGAAGCTTTCTTT
TRBJ1-2,NA,TRBV19,NA,CASSIDGVRGYGYTF,TGTGCCAGTAGTATAGATGGGGTAAGGGGCTATGGCTACACCTTC
TRBJ1-4,few,TRBV18,TRBD1,CASSSGQGDNNEKLFF,TGTGCCAGCTCAAGCGGACAGGGGGATAATAATGAAAAACTGTTTTTT
TRBJ2-7,NA,TRBV27,TRBD1,CASSLLSIRDRGTYEQYF,TGTGCCAGCAGTCTCCTAAGTATTCGGGACAGGGGAACCTACGAGCAGTACTTC
TRBJ2-7,NA,TRBV4-2,TRBD2,CASSQDRLAGGTYEQYF,TGTGCCAGCAGCCAAGATAGGCTAGCGGGAGGTACCTACGAGCAGTACTTC
TRBJ1-2,NA,TRBV7-9,NA,CASSKGQGLGVHYGYTF,TGTGCCAGCAGCAAGGGGCAGGGGTTGGGGGTACACTATGGCTACACCTTC
TRBJ2-1,NA,TRBV30,NA,CAWSIGHANEQFF,TGTGCCTGGAGTATCGGACACGCAAATGAGCAGTTCTTC
TRBJ1-1,NA,TRBV28,NA,CASSTPDSNTEAFF,TGTGCCAGCAGTACTCCGGACAGTAACACTGAAGCTTTCTTT
TRBJ1-1,once,TRBV21-1,NA,CASSSRRGSPGNTEAFF,TGTGCCAGCAGTTCCCGAAGGGGGTCCCCCGGGAACACTGAAGCTTTCTTT
TRBJ2-1,NA,TRBV11-3,TRBD1,CASSFLTGDSYNEQFF,TGTGCCAGCAGCTTCTTGACAGGGGATTCCTACAATGAGCAGTTCTTC
TRBJ2-1,NA,TRBV27,NA,CASSLPNNEQFF,TGTGCCAGCAGTTTACCCAACAATGAGCAGTTCTTC
TRBJ2-1,NA,TRBV5-6,NA,CASSLESLDHEQFF,TGTGCCAGCAGCTTGGAGTCACTAGATCATGAGCAGTTCTTC
TRBJ2-7,NA,TRBV7-8,TRBD2,CASSATSGGLYEQYF,TGTGCCAGCAGCGCTACTAGCGGGGGACTGTACGAGCAGTACTTC
TRBJ2-5,once,TRBV7-2,TRBD2,CASSLLREGLETQYF,TGTGCCAGCAGCTTACTCCGGGAGGGATTAGAGACCCAGTACTTC
TRBJ2-7,few,TRBV2,TRBD2,CASRTSAGAPYEQYF,TGTGCCAGCAGAACCTCCGCGGGAGCCCCCTACGAGCAGTACTTC
TRBJ2-1,NA,TRBV7-3,TRBD2,CASSFTSGLVNEQFF,TGTGCCAGCAGCTTTACTAGCGGATTGGTAAATGAGCAGTTCTTC
TRBJ2-7,NA,TRBV5-4,NA,CASSLGGSSYEQYF,TGTGCCAGCAGCTTGGGTGGCAGTTCCTACGAGCAGTACTTC
TRBJ1-5,NA,TRBV4-1,TRBD1,CASSKEPQGSNQPQHF,TGCGCCAGCAGCAAGGAACCACAGGGGAGCAATCAGCCCCAGCATTTT
TRBJ2-3,NA,TRBV7-2,NA,CASSSGWGLGTDTQYF,TGTGCCAGCAGCTCGGGGTGGGGTTTAGGAACAGATACGCAGTATTTT
TRBJ2-3,NA,TRBV7-9,TRBD1,CASSLRDSITDTQYF,TGTGCCAGCAGCCTACGGGACAGTATCACAGATACGCAGTATTTT
TRBJ2-7,NA,TRBV5-5,NA,CASSLTQGGFYEQYF,TGTGCCAGCAGCTTAACCCAAGGGGGTTTCTACGAGCAGTACTTC
TRBJ2-2,few,TRBV6-5,NA,CASSYSTSGELFF,TGTGCCAGCAGTTACTCGACATCCGGGGAGCTGTTTTTT
TRBJ2-5,NA,TRBV4-3,NA,CASSQDEGERQETQYF,TGCGCCAGCAGCCAAGATGAGGGAGAACGACAAGAGACCCAGTACTTC
TRBJ1-5,NA,TRBV6-6,NA,CASSYKSIQEPQHF,TGTGCCAGCAGTTACAAATCGATACAGGAGCCCCAGCATTTT
TRBJ2-1,NA,TRBV28,TRBD2,CASSLSSGRAYNEQFF,TGTGCCAGCAGTTTATCTAGCGGGAGGGCCTACAATGAGCAGTTCTTC